Listed below are T cell receptor beta chains from one sample, sequenced in a study of blood T cell repertoires in COVID-19. The assay was immunoSEQ multiplex PCR, and TCRdb's table has in-frame clones only and misses some. Of around 77,000 clones in the sample, about nine tenths are singletons; the top ten hold roughly 15%. Material for sequencing was peripheral blood. The receptor set was obtained from a woman of 80 years or more with active or convalescent COVID-19. The CDR3 runs from the conserved cysteine through the conserved F or W. The D gene is left open where the match is weak. Rows give clone size only sometimes, using once, few, many, or a class for an expanded clone.

clone size,J gene,CDR3 length,V gene,D gene,CDR3 protein,CDR3 DNA
once,TRBJ1-5,17,TRBV5-1,TRBD1,CASSRTGEGDSNQPQHF,TGCGCCAGCAGCCGGACAGGGGAAGGTGACAGCAATCAGCCCCAGCATTTT
-,TRBJ2-7,14,TRBV4-3,TRBD2,CASSQDWGGYEQYF,TGCGCCAGCAGCCAAGATTGGGGGGGCTACGAGCAGTACTTC
-,TRBJ1-1,15,TRBV10-3,TRBD1,CAISGTGGSGTEAFF,TGTGCCATCAGTGGGACAGGGGGCTCGGGCACTGAAGCTTTCTTT
-,TRBJ1-1,13,TRBV10-3,-,CAISPTGNTEAFF,TGTGCCATCAGCCCGACAGGGAACACTGAAGCTTTCTTT
-,TRBJ1-1,14,TRBV27,TRBD1,CASSLQGGNTEAFF,TGTGCCAGCAGTTTACAGGGGGGGAACACTGAAGCTTTCTTT
-,TRBJ2-1,15,TRBV5-1,-,CASSLVGDPQYEQFF,TGCGCCAGCAGCTTGGTCGGGGATCCCCAATATGAGCAGTTCTTC
-,TRBJ2-3,16,TRBV7-3,TRBD2,CASSLGSGGVTDTQYF,TGTGCCAGCAGCTTAGGCAGCGGGGGAGTGACAGATACGCAGTATTTT
few,TRBJ2-1,15,TRBV5-5,TRBD2,CASSLIGGAFNEQFF,TGTGCCAGCAGCTTGATCGGGGGGGCTTTCAATGAGCAGTTCTTC
-,TRBJ2-1,16,TRBV5-1,TRBD2,CASSLDAGGSYNEQFF,TGCGCCAGCAGCTTGGATGCGGGGGGTTCCTACAATGAGCAGTTCTTC
-,TRBJ2-1,16,TRBV20-1,TRBD1,CSASGLMQGVYNEQFF,TGCAGTGCTAGTGGCCTCATGCAGGGGGTCTACAATGAGCAGTTCTTC
-,TRBJ2-7,15,TRBV30,-,CAWSVLRDSVYEQYF,TGTGCCTGGAGTGTTCTGCGGGACAGTGTGTACGAGCAGTACTTC
-,TRBJ1-6,18,TRBV25-1,TRBD1,CASSDSRTGGRNNSPLHF,TGTGCCAGCAGTGACTCCAGGACAGGGGGAAGGAATAATTCACCCCTCCACTTT
once,TRBJ1-2,14,TRBV6-6,TRBD1,CASSDRDRLYGYTF,TGTGCCAGCAGTGACCGGGACAGGCTCTATGGCTACACCTTC
-,TRBJ2-3,15,TRBV2,TRBD2,CASKVPAGVADTQYF,TGTGCCAGCAAAGTCCCAGCGGGGGTGGCAGATACGCAGTATTTT
-,TRBJ2-1,13,TRBV24-1,TRBD2,CATTSGGGNEQFF,TGTGCCACCACAAGCGGGGGGGGCAATGAGCAGTTCTTC
-,TRBJ1-2,17,TRBV18,TRBD1,CASSPPGQPRGLYGYTF,TGTGCCAGCTCACCACCGGGGCAGCCCAGGGGGCTCTATGGCTACACCTTC
-,TRBJ1-1,14,TRBV11-2,-,CASSSPGGNTEAFF,TGTGCCAGCAGCTCCCCGGGGGGGAACACTGAAGCTTTCTTT
-,TRBJ2-7,12,TRBV5-6,TRBD2,CASSWTRYEQYF,TGTGCCAGCAGCTGGACTAGGTACGAGCAGTACTTC
-,TRBJ1-1,15,TRBV5-1,TRBD1,CASSQTGSMNTEAFF,TGCGCCAGCAGCCAGACAGGGTCCATGAACACTGAAGCTTTCTTT
-,TRBJ1-1,13,TRBV28,TRBD1,CASKNKGASAAFF,TGTGCCAGCAAAAATAAGGGGGCTTCGGCAGCTTTCTTT
-,TRBJ1-1,12,TRBV11-2,TRBD1,CASNRGNTEAFF,TGTGCCAGCAACAGGGGGAACACTGAAGCTTTCTTT
-,TRBJ1-1,13,TRBV6-5,-,CASSYRLYTEAFF,TGTGCCAGCAGTTATCGACTTTACACTGAAGCTTTCTTT
-,TRBJ2-7,11,TRBV6-5,-,CATREIYEQYF,TGTGCCACCCGGGAGATCTACGAGCAGTACTTC
few,TRBJ2-5,16,TRBV7-9,-,CASTRDGGRGLETQYF,TGTGCCAGCACCCGAGACGGGGGGCGGGGTTTGGAGACCCAGTACTTC
-,TRBJ1-3,15,TRBV11-2,-,CASSSRGGSGNTIYF,TGTGCCAGCAGCTCCCGGGGAGGGTCAGGAAACACCATATATTTT
-,TRBJ2-2,13,TRBV6-5,-,CASEGLLTGELFF,TGTGCCAGCGAGGGACTTCTCACCGGGGAGCTGTTTTTT
-,TRBJ1-4,15,TRBV27,-,CASRNGQTLNEKLFF,TGTGCCAGCAGGAATGGACAGACCCTTAATGAAAAACTGTTTTTT
-,TRBJ2-1,12,TRBV12-3/TRBV12-4,-,CASTAGSNEQFF,TGTGCCAGCACAGCCGGGAGCAATGAGCAGTTCTTC
-,TRBJ2-7,14,TRBV16,TRBD1,CASSSARQGGEQYF,TGTGCCAGCAGCTCCGCACGACAGGGTGGCGAGCAGTACTTC
-,TRBJ1-4,18,TRBV7-9,TRBD1,CASSTPTGAIPTNEKLFF,TGTGCCAGCAGCACCCCGACAGGGGCTATACCAACTAATGAAAAACTGTTTTTT
-,TRBJ1-2,18,TRBV7-9,TRBD1,CASSSQRTGTLANYGYTF,TGTGCCAGCAGCTCACAGAGGACAGGGACCTTAGCTAACTATGGCTACACCTTC
-,TRBJ2-1,15,TRBV6-5,TRBD2,CASSYAGLAGNEQFF,TGTGCCAGCAGTTACGCAGGATTAGCGGGGAATGAGCAGTTCTTC
-,TRBJ2-2,12,TRBV27,-,CASSRVTGELFF,TGTGCCAGCAGTAGAGTGACCGGGGAGCTGTTTTTT
-,TRBJ2-1,14,TRBV6-5,TRBD1,CASTAGTVGHEQFF,TGTGCCAGCACGGCCGGGACAGTGGGGCATGAGCAGTTCTTC
-,TRBJ2-1,15,TRBV18,TRBD1,CASSRPGQGKNEQFF,TGTGCCAGCTCCCGACCGGGACAGGGAAAGAATGAGCAGTTCTTC
-,TRBJ1-5,15,TRBV19,-,CASRAPTGWNQPQHF,TGTGCCAGTAGGGCACCGACAGGATGGAATCAGCCCCAGCATTTT